This section outlines one T cell receptor beta chain sequence together with its context. This sample was included in a study of long-term antiretroviral therapy in people with HIV. The libraries were made with immunoSEQ v3.0 at survey level. Assay: immunoSEQ multiplex PCR; the TCRdb copy retains only in-frame clones and omits some. Seen here are under 20,000 clones, approximately 75% observed once, and the top ten hold about 14%. The samples, holding 1-10 million cryopreserved PBMC, were thawed before DNA extraction was carried out. The material sequenced was unsorted PBMCs, taken 1.5 years before starting antiretroviral therapy. The clonotype comes from a woman in her forties or fifties with HIV.

The CDR3 reads CASSPLTGGQPYEQYF. The CDR3 DNA follows: TGTGCCAGCAGCCCCCTAACAGGGGGCCAACCCTACGAGCAGTACTTC. This chain connects TRBV7-9 to TRBJ2-7; 9 bases agree with TRBD1. CDR3 length: 16 amino acids. V shed 5 bases and J 2 bases; nucleotides not matched to a gene: 10. Germline V gives CDR1 SEHNR, CDR2 FQNEAQ (reference sequence).